This TCR beta chain was found in a study of T cell responses to AZD1222 COVID-19 vaccine listed by TCRdb under 2021. Background for the entire study: A total of over 230 trial participants underwent TCR sequencing, of whom about 210 received two doses of AZD1222 and about 26 received two doses of the MenACWY control vaccine. Trial participants were enrolled by age into 18-55, 56-69 and 70-plus year subgroups, with around 150, 28 and 57 TCR-sequenced participants respectively.

As concerns this clone: The target of this receptor is not known. The record has no base qualities; no much larger clone is one base away.

What the research found in general, with its limitations: Most participants were white British and females outnumbered males, and the authors suggested that clonal diversity may have been underestimated. Conclusions about previously exposed vaccinees are limited because only 5 or 6 AZD1222 recipients were SARS-CoV-2 seropositive at baseline. The 56-69-year group was small, and its depth increase did not reach significance, likely because of low power. The vaccine-associated CD4 TCRs covered the entire spike protein, and the dominant responses fell in regions 160-218 and 743-854. Because no samples from the day 14 peak response were available, repertoires could be characterized only after the peak T cell response. Nearly half of unique spike-specific TCRs reportedly recognized epitopes outside regions mutated in the B.1.351 and B.1.1.7 variants. Spike-specific TCR breadth and depth rose significantly after two AZD1222 doses compared with day 0 and with MenACWY recipients.

The CDR3 regions of human TCRbeta chains were analyzed by immunosequencing. The published analysis was carried out like this. Repertoire TCRs were checked for matches against a reference library of SARS-CoV-2-specific TCRs that had been generated using the MIRA antigen-specificity platform. Breadth was defined as the fraction of unique TCRs that were SARS-CoV-2-associated, and depth was defined as the fraction of total T cells that were SARS-CoV-2-associated. Using the MIRA data, each spike-specific TCR was assigned both to the spike region to which the TCR was reactive and to a CD4 or CD8 class. Log10-transformed breadth and depth values were compared by one-way ANOVA with Sidak's multiple comparisons tests. In TCRdb, the immuneACCESS table is reduced to in-frame sequences with V and J assigned. These tables do not hold every clone; where another copy was compared, an unresolved V gene accounts for under half, and the others remain unexplained. The V and J calls and clone size come from that table; D and trimming were worked out from the DNA. In all, the sample holds about 45,000 clones, and 70% to 90% of those were seen once. The ten largest clones take up roughly 1.1% of the sample.

This specimen's time point label, interpreted: about 28 days (+/-7) after the second vaccine dose. AZD1222 recipients whose second dose came at about 4 weeks and those whose second dose came at about 12 weeks were combined into one group, since spike-specific TCR depth and breadth did not differ between the two schedules. The vaccinee samples were drawn from two UK trials, COV001 and COV002, one of which was a single-blind randomized controlled phase 2/3 trial testing AZD1222 (ChAdOx1 nCoV-19) in healthy adults. Trial participant PBMC samples were collected at day 0 and day 28 after the second dose for TCRbeta chain sequencing. The origin of this receptor is an adult who received the AZD1222 COVID-19 vaccine. The sequencing used peripheral blood, collected 28 days after the second AZD1222 dose.

The DNA sequence is TGCGCCAGCAGTGAGTCAGGGACAGGGGAATTGGGCAATGAGCAGTTCTTC. The resulting protein is CASSESGTGELGNEQFF. The chain uses TRBV10-1 and TRBJ2-1; 10 central bases correspond to TRBD1. The germline V gene (reference sequence) specifies WNHNN as CDR1 and SYGVQD as CDR2. The CDR3, from cysteine to phenylalanine, totals 17 residues. Kept here is only the CDR3 DNA, which spans 51 bases and is read in frame from base 1. V is cut back by 0 bases and J by 6 bases, with 8 bases in the junction unmatched.